This passage covers 8 T cell receptor beta chains from one sample sequenced in a study of a mutant IDH1 vaccine in newly diagnosed glioma. No antigens are known for them. Libraries were prepared by immunoSEQ multiplex PCR; TCRdb keeps only in-frame clonotypes and omits some of them. Of roughly 42,000 clones in the sample, approximately 83% are singletons; the top ten hold 1.5% to 2%. Documented time point: week 5, during vaccination. Each dose delivered 300 ug of mutant IDH1 20-mer peptide subcutaneously with imiquimod. Specimen: PBMCs, collected from a glioma patient whose treatment included an IDH1 peptide vaccine. All receptors derive from a man aged 35 to 55 with glioma.

The rearrangement links TRBV9 to TRBJ2-1, with 16 bases aligning to TRBD2. The V gene's germline CDR1 is SGDLS and CDR2 YYNGEE. The ends lost 4 bases at V and 4 bases at J; junction bases unmatched: 11. The CDR3 is 19 residues long. The DNA for the CDR3 is TGTGCCAGCAGCAGCCCCGGGACTAGCGGGGGGGTAGGGTACAATGAGCAGTTCTTC. Its translation: CASSSPGTSGGVGYNEQFF.

The chain employs TRBV4-1 and TRBJ1-2; D is unclear. There are 12 residues in the CDR3. With 1 base removed from V and 4 bases from J, the gap between germline ends came to 4 bases. Germline V gives CDR1 MGHRA, CDR2 YSYEKL. CDR3 in amino acids: CASSQAGYGYTF. In DNA, the CDR3 is TGCGCCAGCAGCCAAGCCGGCTATGGCTACACCTTC.

The chain couples TRBV4-2 to TRBJ2-2; D is ambiguous. In germline, CDR1 is LGHNA, CDR2 YNFKEQ. There are 17 residues in the CDR3. With 3 bases removed from V and 5 bases from J, the gap between germline ends came to 19 bases. The CDR3 sequence: CASSHPGFFRETGELFF. DNA of the CDR3: TGTGCCAGCAGCCATCCGGGCTTTTTCCGAGAGACCGGGGAGCTGTTTTTT.

CDR3 DNA: TGTGCCAGCAGTGCCGGCCCGTACGTTCTTCAGTACTTC. It encodes CASSAGPYVLQYF. The rearrangement joins TRBV2 to TRBJ2-4; unclear D gene. The germline CDR1 and CDR2 sequences are SNHLY and FYNNEI. Trimming stripped 4 bases from V and 11 bases from J, with 15 bases between. The length of the CDR3 is 13 residues.

The rearrangement links TRBV4-1 to TRBJ2-7; a possible D gene is TRBD2 (6 bases). The CDR3 is 15 amino acids. The germline V gene encodes CDR1 MGHRA and CDR2 YSYEKL. V lost 1 base to trimming and J lost 4 bases, with 14 bases between them. CDR3 sequence (DNA): TGCGCCAGCAGCCAAGGCAGGGATGGGGGGTACGAGCAGTACTTC. Residues: CASSQGRDGGYEQYF.

This clone was observed a single time. The chain couples TRBV27 to TRBJ2-1; 11 bases agree with TRBD2. Looked up from germline, CDR1 is MNHEY and CDR2 is SMNVEV (reference sequence). Unmatched junction bases numbered 5, after V lost 7 bases and J lost 3 bases. This CDR3 has 15 amino acids. DNA for the CDR3: TGTGCCAGCATCGGGACTAGCGGACTCTACAATGAGCAGTTCTTC. Protein: CASIGTSGLYNEQFF.

The chain recombines TRBV25-1 with TRBJ2-7; D gene uncertain. The germline V and J ends were trimmed by 4 bases and 3 bases, with 4 bases remaining between them. Germline CDR1 and CDR2: MGHDK and SYGVNS. The CDR3 runs 11 residues. The DNA of the CDR3 is TGTGCCAGCAGTGGTCTCTACGAGCAGTACTTC. Translating it yields CASSGLYEQYF.

The chain employs TRBV19 and TRBJ2-7; tentative D call: TRBD1 (6 bases). Deletions cut 5 bases from V and 0 bases from J, with 14 bases between. The CDR3 sequence is 15 residues long. Per the germline V gene, CDR1 is LNHDA and CDR2 is SQIVND (reference sequence). The CDR3 DNA reads as TGTGCCAGTAGTCCCGGAAGAGGGGGCTCCTACGAGCAGTACTTC. Protein: CASSPGRGGSYEQYF.